The sequence of this T cell receptor (beta chain) was determined in a study of radiotherapy plus CTLA-4 blockade in lung cancer. Overall study findings and caveats: Response, reportedly, was best predicted by interferon-beta along with early blood T cell clone dynamics.

TCRdb's copy holds only in-frame clones and misses some; the assay was immunoSEQ multiplex PCR. The sample shows about 68,000 clones, around 80% of them seen only once. A note on this clone: Its specificity is unknown.

Trimming took off 1 base at V and 9 bases at J, with 7 bases between the two ends. There are 12 residues in the CDR3. Per the germline V gene, CDR1 is MNHNS and CDR2 is SASEGT. J is TRBJ1-5 and V is TRBV6-1, with D hard to call. The sequencing here drew on peripheral blood, taken from a patient treated with radiotherapy plus ipilimumab. The origin of this receptor is a human donor with non-small cell lung cancer who had a complete response to radiotherapy plus ipilimumab. The CDR3 DNA reads as TGTGCCAGCAGTGAAGGGCGAGGGCCCCAGCATTTT. Translated, it gives CASSEGRGPQHF.